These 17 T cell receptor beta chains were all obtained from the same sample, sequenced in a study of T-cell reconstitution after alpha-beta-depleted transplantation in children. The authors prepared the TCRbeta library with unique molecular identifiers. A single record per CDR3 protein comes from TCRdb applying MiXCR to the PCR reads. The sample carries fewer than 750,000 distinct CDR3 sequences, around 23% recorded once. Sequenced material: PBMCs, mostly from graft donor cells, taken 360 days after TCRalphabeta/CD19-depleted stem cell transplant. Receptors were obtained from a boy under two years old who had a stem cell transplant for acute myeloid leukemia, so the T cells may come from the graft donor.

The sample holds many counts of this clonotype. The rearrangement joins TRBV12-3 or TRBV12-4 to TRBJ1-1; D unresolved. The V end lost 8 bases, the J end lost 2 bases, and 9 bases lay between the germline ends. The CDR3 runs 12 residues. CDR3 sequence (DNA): TGTGCCAGCGGTCGAGTCAACACTGAAGCTTTCTTT. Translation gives CASGRVNTEAFF.

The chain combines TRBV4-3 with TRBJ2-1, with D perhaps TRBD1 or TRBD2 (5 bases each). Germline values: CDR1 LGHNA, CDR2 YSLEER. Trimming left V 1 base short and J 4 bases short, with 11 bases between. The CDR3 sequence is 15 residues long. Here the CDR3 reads CASSQGRDPYNEQFF. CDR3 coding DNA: TGCGCCAGCAGCCAAGGCCGGGACCCTTACAATGAGCAGTTCTTC.

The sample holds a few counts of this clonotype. The CDR3 nucleotides read TGTGCCAGCAGCGTACAGGGGGCGAAGGATACGCAGTATTTT. Its translation is CASSVQGAKDTQYF. The chain couples TRBV9 to TRBJ2-3; 8 nucleotides agree with TRBD1. V trimming: 1 base; J trimming: 6 bases; junction bases outside the gene matches: 4. CDR1 and CDR2 from the germline V gene are SGDLS and YYNGEE. The CDR3 has 14 amino acids.

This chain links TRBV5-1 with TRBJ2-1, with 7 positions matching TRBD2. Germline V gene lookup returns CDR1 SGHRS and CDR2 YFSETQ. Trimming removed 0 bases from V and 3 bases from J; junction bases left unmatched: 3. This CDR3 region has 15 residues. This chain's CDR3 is CASSLAAGYYNEQFF. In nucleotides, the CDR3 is TGCGCCAGCAGCTTGGCAGCGGGGTACTACAATGAGCAGTTCTTC.

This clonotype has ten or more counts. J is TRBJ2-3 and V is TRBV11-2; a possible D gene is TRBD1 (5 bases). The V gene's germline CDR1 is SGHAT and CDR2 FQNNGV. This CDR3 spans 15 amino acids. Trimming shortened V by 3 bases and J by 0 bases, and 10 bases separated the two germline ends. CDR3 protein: CASSFPRQSTDTQYF. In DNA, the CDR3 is TGTGCCAGCAGCTTCCCGAGACAGAGCACAGATACGCAGTATTTT. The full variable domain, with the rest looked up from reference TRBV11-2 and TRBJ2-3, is EAGVAQSPRYKIIEKRQSVAFWCNPISGHATLYWYQQILGQGPKLLIQFQNNGVVDDSQLPKDRFSAERLKGVDSTLKIQPAKLEDSAVYLCASSFPRQSTDTQYFGPGTRLTVL.

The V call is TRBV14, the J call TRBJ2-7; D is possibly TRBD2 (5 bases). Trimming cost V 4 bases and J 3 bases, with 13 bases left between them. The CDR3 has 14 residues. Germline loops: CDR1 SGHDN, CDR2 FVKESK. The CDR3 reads CASSRSRGIYEQYF. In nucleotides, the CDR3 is TGTGCCAGCAGCCGAAGTCGGGGAATCTACGAGCAGTACTTC.

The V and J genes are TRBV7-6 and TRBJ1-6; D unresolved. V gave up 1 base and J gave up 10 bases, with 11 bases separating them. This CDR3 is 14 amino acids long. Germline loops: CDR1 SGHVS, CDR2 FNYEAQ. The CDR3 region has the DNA TGTGCCAGCAGCTTAGACGCGGGGAGGTCACCCCTCCACTTT. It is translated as CASSLDAGRSPLHF. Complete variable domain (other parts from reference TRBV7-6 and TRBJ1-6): GAGVSQSPRYKVTKRGQDVALRCDPISGHVSLYWYRQALGQGPEFLTYFNYEAQQDKSGLPNDRFSAERPEGSISTLTIQRTEQRDSAMYRCASSLDAGRSPLHFGNGTRLTVT.

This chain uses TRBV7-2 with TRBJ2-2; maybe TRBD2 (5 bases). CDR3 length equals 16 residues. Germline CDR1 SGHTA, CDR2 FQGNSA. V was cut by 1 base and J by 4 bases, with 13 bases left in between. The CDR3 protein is CASSLVRLSGTGELFF. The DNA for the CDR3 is TGTGCCAGCAGCTTAGTGCGACTATCGGGCACCGGGGAGCTGTTTTTT.

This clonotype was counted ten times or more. CDR3 in DNA: TGCAGCGTTGAGGGACAAGAGACCCAGTACTTC. Translated, it gives CSVEGQETQYF. The chain joins TRBV29-1 to TRBJ2-5; D ambiguous. The CDR3 runs 11 residues. Germline CDR1 SQVTM, CDR2 ANQGSEA. The V gene lost 3 bases and the J gene lost 2 bases, with 4 bases spanning the gap.

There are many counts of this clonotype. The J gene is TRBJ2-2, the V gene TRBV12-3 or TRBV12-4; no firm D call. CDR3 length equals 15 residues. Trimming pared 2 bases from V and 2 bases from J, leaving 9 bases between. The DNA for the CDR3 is TGTGCCAGCAGTTTATCGGGTACTAACACCGGGGAGCTGTTTTTT. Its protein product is CASSLSGTNTGELFF.

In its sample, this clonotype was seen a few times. CDR3 protein: CASSFPGTGGDEQFF. DNA for the CDR3: TGTGCCAGCAGTTTCCCTGGGACAGGGGGCGATGAGCAGTTCTTC. J is TRBJ2-1 and V is TRBV12-3 or TRBV12-4, with 12 bases identical to TRBD1. This CDR3 spans 15 amino acids. Trimming removed 3 bases from V and 8 bases from J; junction bases left unmatched: 5.

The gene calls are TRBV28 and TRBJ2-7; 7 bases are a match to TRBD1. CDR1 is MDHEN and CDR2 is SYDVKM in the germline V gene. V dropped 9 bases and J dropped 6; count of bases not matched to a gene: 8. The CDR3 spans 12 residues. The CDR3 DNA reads TGTGCCAGTGACAGGGATCTTTTCGAGCAGTACGTC. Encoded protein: CASDRDLFEQYV.

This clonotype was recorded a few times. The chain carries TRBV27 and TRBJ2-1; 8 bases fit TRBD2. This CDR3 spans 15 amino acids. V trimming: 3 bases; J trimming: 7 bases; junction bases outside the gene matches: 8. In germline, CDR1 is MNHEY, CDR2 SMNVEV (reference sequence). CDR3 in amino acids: CASSFETGGRNEQFF. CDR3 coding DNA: TGTGCCAGCAGTTTCGAAACGGGGGGGAGAAATGAGCAGTTCTTC.

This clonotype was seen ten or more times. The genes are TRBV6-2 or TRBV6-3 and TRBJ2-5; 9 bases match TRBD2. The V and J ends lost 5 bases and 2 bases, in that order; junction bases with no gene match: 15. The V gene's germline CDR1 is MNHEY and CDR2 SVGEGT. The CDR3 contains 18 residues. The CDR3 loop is CASSDGTSRVPFQETQYF. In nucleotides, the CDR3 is TGTGCCAGCAGTGATGGGACTAGCCGGGTACCTTTTCAAGAGACCCAGTACTTC.

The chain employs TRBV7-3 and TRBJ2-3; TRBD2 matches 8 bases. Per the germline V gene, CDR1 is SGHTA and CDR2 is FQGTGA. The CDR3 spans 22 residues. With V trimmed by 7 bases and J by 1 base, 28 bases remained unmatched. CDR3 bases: TGTGCCAGCACCCGGTGGATGTCGGGTAGGACTAGCTCACCTCCCCGCACAGATACGCAGTATTTT. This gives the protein CASTRWMSGRTSSPPRTDTQYF.

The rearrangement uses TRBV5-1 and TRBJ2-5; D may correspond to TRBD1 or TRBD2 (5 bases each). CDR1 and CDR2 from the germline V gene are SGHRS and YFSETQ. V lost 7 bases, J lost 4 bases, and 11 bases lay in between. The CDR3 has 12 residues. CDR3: CASFGTGETQYF. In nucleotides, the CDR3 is TGCGCCAGCTTCGGGACGGGAGAGACCCAGTACTTC.

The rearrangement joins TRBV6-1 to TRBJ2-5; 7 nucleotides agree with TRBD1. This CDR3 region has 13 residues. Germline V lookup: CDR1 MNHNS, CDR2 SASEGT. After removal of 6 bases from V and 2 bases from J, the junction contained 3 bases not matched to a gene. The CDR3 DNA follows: TGTGCCAGCAGACAGGGGATTCAAGAGACCCAGTACTTC. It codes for CASRQGIQETQYF.